Listed below are T cell receptor beta chains from one sample, sequenced in a study of cytomegalovirus exposure and HLA in healthy donors. The protocol was immunoSEQ multiplex PCR, while the TCRdb copy is restricted to in-frame clones and leaves out a portion. The profile shows about 160,000 clones, approximately 85% of them singletons. What was sequenced was PBMCs. The receptors derive from a man aged 45-65 years in good health and CMV-seropositive. Both conserved end residues are part of each CDR3. The D gene is left open where the match is weak. Not every row has a clone size; where given, it reads once, few, many or a size class.

CDR3 protein | CDR3 DNA | D gene | clone size | J gene | V gene
CASIGAYEQYF | TGTGCCAGCATAGGGGCCTACGAGCAGTACTTC | . | . | TRBJ2-7 | TRBV2
CASSLTDREQETQYF | TGTGCCAGCAGCTTGACGGACAGGGAACAAGAGACCCAGTACTTC | TRBD1 | . | TRBJ2-5 | TRBV7-9
CATLQGYDYGYTF | TGTGCCACACTACAGGGTTATGACTATGGCTACACCTTC | . | . | TRBJ1-2 | TRBV10-3
CASSILRGASYEQYF | TGTGCCAGCAGTATTCTCAGGGGGGCCTCCTACGAGCAGTACTTC | . | . | TRBJ2-7 | TRBV6-6
CAWAAGLPYQETQYF | TGTGCCTGGGCCGCCGGACTACCGTACCAAGAGACCCAGTACTTC | . | . | TRBJ2-5 | TRBV30
CASSSRDRNSPLHF | TGTGCCAGCAGCTCCCGGGACAGAAATTCACCCCTCCACTTT | TRBD1 | . | TRBJ1-6 | TRBV7-3
CASSQGGGFSEKLFF | TGCGCCAGCAGCCAAGGGGGGGGGTTCAGTGAAAAACTGTTTTTT | . | few | TRBJ1-4 | TRBV4-1
CASQDRTNTGELFF | TGTGCCAGCCAGGACAGGACGAACACCGGGGAGCTGTTTTTT | TRBD1 | . | TRBJ2-2 | TRBV9
CASSWTQNQPQHF | TGCGCCAGCAGTTGGACACAAAATCAGCCCCAGCATTTT | . | . | TRBJ1-5 | TRBV4-1
CASSSSGGWSYNEQFF | TGTGCCAGCAGCTCCTCTGGCGGGTGGTCCTACAATGAGCAGTTCTTC | . | few | TRBJ2-1 | TRBV13
CASSELDSGSANEQFF | TGTGCCAGCAGTGAATTAGACAGCGGGAGTGCCAATGAGCAGTTCTTC | TRBD2 | . | TRBJ2-1 | TRBV25-1
CASRRQVGNEQFF | TGTGCCAGCAGGCGACAGGTAGGCAATGAGCAGTTCTTC | . | . | TRBJ2-1 | TRBV11-2
CASSTGYTQYF | TGTGCCAGTAGTACGGGTTATACGCAGTATTTT | . | . | TRBJ2-3 | TRBV19
CASSYSTGVTEKLFF | TGTGCCAGCAGTTACTCGACGGGGGTTACTGAAAAACTGTTTTTT | . | . | TRBJ1-4 | TRBV6-5
CASSQVVGLAPYEQYF | TGCGCCAGCAGCCAAGTGGTAGGACTAGCCCCTTACGAGCAGTACTTC | TRBD2 | . | TRBJ2-7 | TRBV4-1
CASSLFPLGSGPSYEQYF | TGTGCCAGCAGTTTATTCCCCCTAGGGAGCGGACCGTCCTACGAGCAGTACTTC | . | . | TRBJ2-7 | TRBV27
CASSPLVRQPAVSYEQYF | TGTGCCAGCAGTCCCCTCGTTCGACAGCCGGCCGTATCCTACGAGCAGTACTTC | . | . | TRBJ2-7 | TRBV27
CASSLVPRREQFF | TGTGCCAGCAGCTTAGTACCCCGGCGGGAGCAGTTCTTC | . | once | TRBJ2-1 | TRBV5-4
CASSLFSRGKLYNEQFF | TGTGCCAGCAGTTTATTTTCCAGGGGGAAACTCTACAATGAGCAGTTCTTC | TRBD1 | . | TRBJ2-1 | TRBV28
CASRAWDSSTDTQYF | TGTGCCAGCAGGGCGTGGGACTCTAGCACAGATACGCAGTATTTT | . | . | TRBJ2-3 | TRBV27
CSVEGTGREKLFF | TGCAGCGTTGAAGGGACAGGGCGTGAAAAACTGTTTTTT | TRBD1 | . | TRBJ1-4 | TRBV29-1
CASRRATNEKLFF | TGTGCCAGCCGCCGAGCAACTAATGAAAAACTGTTTTTT | . | once | TRBJ1-4 | TRBV28
CASSLQGAVGYTF | TGTGCCAGTAGCTTACAGGGGGCTGTTGGCTACACCTTC | TRBD1 | . | TRBJ1-2 | TRBV19
CASRRGTSGNTIYF | TGTGCCAGTAGACGCGGGACCTCTGGAAACACCATATATTTT | . | . | TRBJ1-3 | TRBV19
CASSPWDRKNTGELFF | TGTGCCAGCAGCCCATGGGACAGGAAAAACACCGGGGAGCTGTTTTTT | TRBD1 | . | TRBJ2-2 | TRBV7-9
CASSQGGLAGEEQYF | TGTGCCAGCAGTCAGGGGGGACTAGCGGGAGAGGAGCAGTACTTC | TRBD2 | once | TRBJ2-7 | TRBV6-4
CASSLTFDYEQYF | TGCGCCAGCAGCTTAACATTTGATTACGAGCAGTACTTC | . | . | TRBJ2-7 | TRBV5-1
CSSSLALYGYTF | TGTTCCAGCAGCTTAGCTCTCTATGGCTACACCTTC | . | . | TRBJ1-2 | TRBV7-9
CAISESASGLGNYTQYF | TGTGCCATCAGTGAGTCGGCTAGCGGCTTAGGTAACTATACGCAGTATTTT | TRBD2 | . | TRBJ2-3 | TRBV10-3
CASSSPAAIVPDTQYF | TGTGCCAGCAGCTCCCCGGCGGCTATCGTCCCAGATACGCAGTATTTT | . | . | TRBJ2-3 | TRBV7-9
CASSRRDRGSGETQYF | TGTGCCAGCTCACGCCGGGACAGGGGGTCTGGGGAGACCCAGTACTTC | TRBD1 | . | TRBJ2-5 | TRBV18
CASGLGGKGTSGIREQFF | TGTGCTAGTGGTTTGGGGGGTAAAGGGACTAGCGGGATACGTGAGCAGTTCTTC | TRBD2 | . | TRBJ2-1 | TRBV12-5
CASEGDRVAKNIQYF | TGTGCCAGCGAGGGGGACAGGGTAGCCAAAAACATTCAGTACTTC | TRBD1 | . | TRBJ2-4 | TRBV6-1
CASRPGQISYEQYF | TGTGCCAGCAGACCGGGACAGATCTCCTACGAGCAGTACTTC | TRBD1 | . | TRBJ2-7 | TRBV28
CASSPPQGNTEAFF | TGTGCCAGCTCACCACCGCAGGGGAACACTGAAGCTTTCTTT | . | . | TRBJ1-1 | TRBV18
CAWNWAGTQETQYF | TGTGCCTGGAACTGGGCAGGAACCCAAGAGACCCAGTACTTC | . | once | TRBJ2-5 | TRBV30
CASSLEAGVTYEQYF | TGTGCCAGCAGTTTAGAAGCGGGAGTGACCTACGAGCAGTACTTC | TRBD2 | few | TRBJ2-7 | TRBV27
CASSVAILAGGTETQYF | TGTGCCAGCAGCGTAGCTATTCTAGCGGGAGGAACTGAGACCCAGTACTTC | TRBD2 | . | TRBJ2-5 | TRBV9
CASSSINSGTGGDTDTQYF | TGTGCCAGCAGCTCCATAAATAGCGGGACAGGGGGTGACACAGATACGCAGTATTTT | TRBD1 | . | TRBJ2-3 | TRBV7-8
CASSGGRDRGAVSSNQPQHF | TGTGCCAGCAGCGGGGGGCGGGACAGGGGGGCGGTGAGTAGCAATCAGCCCCAGCATTTT | TRBD1 | . | TRBJ1-5 | TRBV28
CASSSTGTLSYEQYF | TGCGCCAGCAGCTCAACCGGGACACTCTCCTACGAGCAGTACTTC | . | . | TRBJ2-7 | TRBV5-1
CASTPPGLPDTQYF | TGTGCCAGCACCCCCCCCGGGTTACCAGATACGCAGTATTTT | . | . | TRBJ2-3 | TRBV6-5
CATGTGSSPLHF | TGTGCCACCGGGACAGGCTCTTCACCCCTCCACTTT | TRBD1 | . | TRBJ1-6 | TRBV28
CASSFISGESSYNEQFF | TGTGCCAGCAGTTTCATTAGCGGGGAAAGCTCCTACAATGAGCAGTTCTTC | TRBD2 | few | TRBJ2-1 | TRBV27
CAISESRGRSGNTIYF | TGTGCCATCAGTGAGTCGCGGGGGCGCTCTGGAAACACCATATATTTT | . | . | TRBJ1-3 | TRBV10-3
CASSPSDRTLQQYF | TGTGCCAGCAGCCCGTCCGACAGGACCCTACAGCAGTACTTC | . | . | TRBJ2-7 | TRBV9
CASSPGAYSGNTIYF | TGTGCCAGCAGCCCAGGGGCGTACTCTGGAAACACCATATATTTT | . | . | TRBJ1-3 | TRBV7-9
CASSLSLAGDEQYF | TGTGCCAGCAGCTTATCACTAGCGGGAGACGAGCAGTACTTC | TRBD2 | . | TRBJ2-7 | TRBV7-9
CSVVPPGQGVPYEQYF | TGCAGCGTTGTCCCCCCCGGACAGGGAGTTCCCTACGAGCAGTACTTC | TRBD1 | . | TRBJ2-7 | TRBV29-1
CASSDRTSGIGDTQYF | TGTGCCAGCAGCGACCGGACTAGCGGGATTGGTGATACGCAGTATTTT | TRBD2 | . | TRBJ2-3 | TRBV5-4
CASSSGDRSRDPTGQFF | TGTGCCAGCAGTTCTGGGGACAGGAGCCGAGATCCTACGGGGCAGTTCTTC | TRBD1 | . | TRBJ2-1 | TRBV27
CASSIGTGFHYGYTF | TGTGCCAGCAGCATAGGGACAGGGTTCCACTATGGCTACACCTTC | TRBD1 | few | TRBJ1-2 | TRBV28
CASRDPGGDGREAFF | TGTGCCAGCAGAGATCCGGGGGGGGATGGGAGAGAAGCTTTCTTT | . | few | TRBJ1-1 | TRBV28
CASSLGLALEQYF | TGTGCCAGCAGCTTAGGACTAGCTCTCGAGCAGTACTTC | TRBD2 | . | TRBJ2-7 | TRBV11-2
CASRRGTETQYF | TGTGCCAGCAGAAGGGGAACGGAGACCCAGTACTTC | . | . | TRBJ2-5 | TRBV28
CASSFTGKNTEAFF | TGCGCCAGCAGCTTTACCGGGAAGAACACTGAAGCTTTCTTT | . | once | TRBJ1-1 | TRBV5-1
CASSAGLAGAGELFF | TGTGCCAGCAGCGCCGGACTAGCGGGAGCCGGGGAGCTGTTTTTT | TRBD2 | . | TRBJ2-2 | TRBV2
CASSRDYLLELFF | TGTGCCAGCAGCCGGGACTATCTGCTGGAGCTGTTTTTT | TRBD2 | . | TRBJ2-2 | TRBV2
CASSGRAGDTQYF | TGCGCCAGCAGCGGGAGGGCCGGGGATACGCAGTATTTT | TRBD2 | . | TRBJ2-3 | TRBV10-1